A single sample is the source of the 27 T cell receptor beta chains below, sequenced in a study of siplizumab effects on memory and regulatory T cells. The table came from immunoSEQ multiplex PCR; TCRdb's copy has only in-frame clones and leaves some out. The sample consists of approximately 60,000 clones, roughly 96% of them appearing once. Sequencing was carried out using naive CD8+ T cells sorted from blood. These receptors came from a human donor in good health.

In its sample, this clone was seen once. V gene TRBV7-2 combines with J gene TRBJ2-7, with 9 bases lining up with TRBD2. Unmatched junction bases numbered 3, after V lost 5 bases and J lost 4 bases. Germline assignment: CDR1 SGHTA and CDR2 FQGNSA. The CDR3 runs to 13 residues. CDR3 sequence: CASSLTSGYEQYF. The CDR3 DNA reads TGTGCCAGCAGCCTTACTAGCGGGTACGAGCAGTACTTC.

The CDR3 DNA reads as TGTGCCAGCAGTGCGAGGGTCTCCTACGAGCAGTACTTC. Translating gives CASSARVSYEQYF. V is TRBV28 and J is TRBJ2-7; the D gene is possibly TRBD2 (5 bases). V was cut by 5 bases and J by 0 bases, with 8 bases left in between. CDR3 length: 13 amino acids. The germline V gene encodes CDR1 MDHEN and CDR2 SYDVKM.

This chain joins TRBV27 and TRBJ1-1; no clear D. Per germline, CDR1 MNHEY and CDR2 SMNVEV (reference sequence). This CDR3 spans 15 amino acids. Between the trimmed V and J ends, which lost 3 bases and 0 bases, there was a span of 11 bases. CDR3 protein: CASSLSGAMNTEAFF. The DNA of the CDR3 is TGTGCCAGCAGTTTGTCGGGAGCCATGAACACTGAAGCTTTCTTT.

This CDR3 is CASNSPETGDTGELFF. CDR3 nucleotides: TGCGCCAGCAACTCCCCCGAGACAGGGGACACCGGGGAGCTGTTTTTT. The chain uses TRBV5-1 and TRBJ2-2; 8 nucleotides match TRBD1. The CDR3 contains 16 residues. V lost 6 bases, J lost 3 bases, and 10 bases stayed unmatched. The germline gives CDR1 SGHRS, CDR2 YFSETQ.

V gene TRBV6-1 combines with J gene TRBJ1-2, with TRBD1 as a possible D gene (6 bases). The CDR3 sequence is 13 residues long. Looked up from germline, CDR1 is MNHNS and CDR2 is SASEGT. V was pared by 6 bases and J by 0 bases, with 8 bases between. The CDR3 loop is CASRDSANYGYTF. CDR3 DNA sequence: TGTGCCAGCAGGGACAGCGCTAACTATGGCTACACCTTC.

The chain combines TRBV29-1 with TRBJ1-1, with D hard to call. Germline V gene data show CDR1 as SQVTM and CDR2 as ANQGSEA. V lost 4 bases, J lost 7 bases, and 7 bases lay in between. The CDR3 is made up of 10 amino acids. Here the CDR3 DNA reads TGCAGCGTTGCGGCATTTGAAGCTTTCTTT. Its protein product is CSVAAFEAFF.

The chain recombines TRBV6-5 with TRBJ1-1, with D possibly being TRBD1 (6 bases). Germline CDR1 reads MNHEY; CDR2 reads SVGAGI. This CDR3 has 14 amino acids. Trimming removed 3 bases at V and 6 bases at J, with 14 bases between. DNA for the CDR3: TGTGCCAGCAGTTATTCCACAGGGTTGGCTGAAGCTTTCTTT. Residues: CASSYSTGLAEAFF.

The chain links TRBV9 to TRBJ1-5; D is perhaps TRBD1 (5 bases). The V end lost 3 bases, the J end lost 3 bases, and 13 bases lay between the germline ends. In germline, CDR1 is SGDLS, CDR2 YYNGEE. CDR3 size: 15 residues. The CDR3 protein is CASSGRDGHNQPQHF. CDR3 nucleotides: TGTGCCAGCAGCGGCCGGGACGGACACAATCAGCCCCAGCATTTT.

The CDR3 sequence is CASSLGLGYEQYF. The DNA of the CDR3 is TGTGCCAGCAGCCTCGGGCTGGGTTACGAGCAGTACTTC. The chain joins TRBV9 to TRBJ2-5; no firm D call. TRBJ2-7 matches the DNA end more closely, so the J call is doubtful. From germline, CDR1 is SGDLS and CDR2 YYNGEE. The CDR3 consists of 13 residues.

V and J are TRBV20-1 and TRBJ2-7, with D hard to call. CDR3 length equals 11 residues. The germline V and J ends were trimmed by 6 bases and 3 bases, with 9 bases remaining between them. Germline V CDR1 and CDR2: DFQATT, SNEGSKA (reference sequence). CDR3 bases: TGCAGTGCGGTTTTAGGCTACGAGCAGTACTTC. It translates to CSAVLGYEQYF.

About this clone: Compared with germline, one end of the junction differs, possibly owing to a read error. The V and J genes are TRBV4-1 and TRBJ2-3; D is undetermined. The CDR3 is 12 amino acids. Germline V lookup: CDR1 MGHRA, CDR2 YSYEKL. CDR3 sequence: CAGSHSTDTQYF. The DNA for the CDR3 is TGCGCCGGCAGCCACAGCACAGATACGCAGTATTTT.

This chain connects TRBV5-6 to TRBJ2-1, with D possibly being TRBD1 (7 bases). CDR1 SGHDT and CDR2 YYEEEE come from the germline V gene. V was pared by 4 bases and J by 7 bases, with 12 bases between. There are 13 residues in the CDR3. The CDR3 region has the DNA TGTGCCAGCAGCCCCCAGGGGGGAAATGAGCAGTTCTTC. Its protein is CASSPQGGNEQFF.

The V gene is TRBV7-9, the J gene TRBJ1-6; no firm D call. V was pared by 5 bases and J by 10 bases, with 6 bases between. The CDR3 loop spans 11 amino acids. Germline loops: CDR1 SEHNR, CDR2 FQNEAQ (reference sequence). The CDR3 is CASSPDSPLHF. The CDR3 DNA reads TGTGCCAGCAGCCCGGACTCACCCCTCCACTTT.

The chain carries TRBV14 and TRBJ2-7; D may correspond to TRBD1 or TRBD2 (6 bases each). Germline CDR1 is SGHDN and CDR2 is FVKESK. V was shortened by 3 bases and J by 4 bases, with 10 bases between the two germline ends. The length of the CDR3 is 13 residues. The DNA of the CDR3 is TGTGCCAGCAGCCAGCAGGGGAGGTACGAGCAGTACTTC. The encoded protein is CASSQQGRYEQYF.

The chain uses TRBV5-4 and TRBJ1-1; D not resolved. CDR1 is SGHNT and CDR2 is YYREEE in the germline V gene (reference sequence). Trimming left V 0 bases short and J 1 base short, with 4 bases between. This CDR3 comprises 13 residues. The CDR3 here is CASSLGANTEAFF. CDR3 coding DNA: TGTGCCAGCAGCTTGGGGGCGAACACTGAAGCTTTCTTT.

The chain combines TRBV13 with TRBJ1-1; TRBD1 might be the D (5 bases). The germline V gene encodes CDR1 PRHDT and CDR2 FYEKMQ (reference sequence). The V and J ends lost 4 bases and 0 bases respectively, with 12 bases between them. The CDR3 contains 15 residues. The DNA for the CDR3 is TGTGCCAGCAGCTCGTCAGGGCTACTGAACACTGAAGCTTTCTTT. As protein: CASSSSGLLNTEAFF.

The CDR3 sequence: CASSLAGTSNQPQHF. CDR3 DNA sequence: TGTGCCAGCAGTTTGGCAGGGACGAGCAATCAGCCCCAGCATTTT. The chain carries TRBV27 and TRBJ1-5, with D maybe TRBD1 (5 bases). Germline V gene data show CDR1 as MNHEY and CDR2 as SMNVEV (reference sequence). The CDR3 has 15 amino acids. With 3 bases removed from V and 1 base from J, the gap between germline ends came to 10 bases.

This chain links TRBV27 with TRBJ2-7; 10 positions agree with TRBD2. Germline V gives CDR1 MNHEY, CDR2 SMNVEV (reference sequence). This CDR3 is 15 amino acids long. Trimming took 3 bases from V and 2 from J; bases not matched to a gene: 4. The CDR3 region is CASSFTSGAPYEQYF. The CDR3 region has the DNA TGTGCCAGCAGTTTCACTAGCGGGGCCCCCTACGAGCAGTACTTC.

The rearrangement links TRBV27 to TRBJ1-2; D gene ambiguous. V was shortened by 8 bases and J by 1 base, with 17 bases between the two germline ends. Germline CDR1 reads MNHEY; CDR2 reads SMNVEV (reference sequence). This CDR3 spans 15 amino acids. CDR3 sequence: CASFLIWAGNYGYTF. In DNA form, the CDR3 reads TGTGCCAGCTTCCTCATTTGGGCAGGTAACTATGGCTACACCTTC.

V is TRBV19 and J is TRBJ1-2; D is unclear. The CDR3 covers 12 residues. Trimming pared 10 bases from V and 7 bases from J, leaving 16 bases between. Germline V lookup: CDR1 LNHDA, CDR2 SQIVND (reference sequence). The CDR3 loop reads CATDTPLTGYTF. In DNA, the CDR3 is TGTGCCACAGACACTCCGTTGACTGGCTACACCTTC.

CDR3 sequence reads: CASSIFLLGSYGYTF. The CDR3 DNA reads TGTGCCAGTAGTATTTTTTTGCTGGGCAGCTATGGCTACACCTTC. V is TRBV19 and J is TRBJ1-2, with unresolved D. Per germline, CDR1 LNHDA and CDR2 SQIVND (reference sequence). The CDR3 totals 15 residues. Trimming removed 3 bases at V and 4 bases at J, with 15 bases between.

The rearrangement links TRBV27 to TRBJ2-7, with D possibly being TRBD1 or TRBD2 (5 bases each). Germline-derived CDR1 and CDR2 are MNHEY and SMNVEV (reference sequence). The CDR3 loop spans 12 amino acids. V gave up 3 bases and J gave up 7 bases, with 10 bases separating them. CDR3 in DNA: TGTGCCAGCAGTTTGAGGGGAAGTGAGCAGTACTTC. Amino acid sequence: CASSLRGSEQYF.

The chain carries TRBV4-3 and TRBJ2-2; TRBD2 is a possible D gene (5 bases). CDR1 and CDR2 (germline): LGHNA, YSLEER. This CDR3 comprises 14 residues. V was trimmed by 4 bases and J by 4 bases, leaving 10 bases between them. The CDR3 sequence is CASSLGESTGELFF. The CDR3 DNA reads TGCGCCAGCAGCCTCGGGGAAAGCACCGGGGAGCTGTTTTTT.

The chain has TRBV19 and TRBJ1-4; D might be TRBD1 (5 bases). The CDR3 covers 14 residues. Germline V gene lookup returns CDR1 LNHDA and CDR2 SQIVND (reference sequence). The V and J ends lost 7 bases and 8 bases respectively, with 17 bases between them. The CDR3 loop reads CASKPGMEREKLFF. For the CDR3, the DNA is TGTGCCAGTAAGCCAGGGATGGAAAGGGAAAAACTGTTTTTT.

V and J are TRBV9 and TRBJ1-1; 8 bases are a match to TRBD1. The J segment lost 4 bases and the V segment lost 3 bases, leaving 5 bases of the junction unmatched. CDR3 length equals 14 residues. Germline lookup yields CDR1 SGDLS and CDR2 YYNGEE. DNA for the CDR3: TGTGCCAGCAGCGCCGGACAGGGTGGCACTGAAGCTTTCTTT. Translation gives CASSAGQGGTEAFF.

The V gene is TRBV5-6, the J gene TRBJ2-3; 8 bases are a match to TRBD2. Germline CDR1 is SGHDT and CDR2 is YYEEEE. Trimming removed 7 bases from V and 6 bases from J; junction bases left unmatched: 7. This CDR3 comprises 13 residues. The CDR3 region is CASHGGGLDTQYF. The CDR3 coding sequence is TGTGCCAGCCACGGCGGGGGGTTGGATACGCAGTATTTT.

This clone was picked up one time. The rearrangement links TRBV5-5 to TRBJ2-7; D uncertain. The germline CDR1 and CDR2 sequences are SGHKS and YYEKEE (reference sequence). The CDR3 sequence is 14 residues long. The V end lost 0 bases, the J end lost 3 bases, and 10 bases lay between the germline ends. As DNA, the CDR3 is TGTGCCAGCAGCTTGGTTTCTGGCAGCTACGAGCAGTACTTC. Encoded protein: CASSLVSGSYEQYF.